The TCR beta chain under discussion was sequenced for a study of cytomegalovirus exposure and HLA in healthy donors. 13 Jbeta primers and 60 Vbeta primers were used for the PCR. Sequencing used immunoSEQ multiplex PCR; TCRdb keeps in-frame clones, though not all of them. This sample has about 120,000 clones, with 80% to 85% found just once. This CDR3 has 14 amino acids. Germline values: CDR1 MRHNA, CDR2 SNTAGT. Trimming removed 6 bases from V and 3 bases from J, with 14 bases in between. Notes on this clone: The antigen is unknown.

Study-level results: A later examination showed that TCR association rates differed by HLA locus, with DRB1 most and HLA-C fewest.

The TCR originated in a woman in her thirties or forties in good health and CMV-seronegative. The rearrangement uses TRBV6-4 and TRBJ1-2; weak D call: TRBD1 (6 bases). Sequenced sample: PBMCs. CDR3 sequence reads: CASRPDRQYYGYTF. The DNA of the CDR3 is TGTGCCAGCAGACCGGACAGACAATACTATGGCTACACCTTC.